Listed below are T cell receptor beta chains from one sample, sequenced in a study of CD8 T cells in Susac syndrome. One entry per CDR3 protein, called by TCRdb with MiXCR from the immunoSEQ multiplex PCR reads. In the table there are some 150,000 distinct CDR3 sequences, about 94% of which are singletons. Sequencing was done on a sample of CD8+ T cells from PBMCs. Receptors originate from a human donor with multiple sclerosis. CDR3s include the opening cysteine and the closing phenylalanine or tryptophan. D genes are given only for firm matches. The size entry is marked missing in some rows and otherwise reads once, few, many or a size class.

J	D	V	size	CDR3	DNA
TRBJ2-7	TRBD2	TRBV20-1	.	CSARDRASGVYEQYF	TGCAGTGCTAGAGATCGGGCTAGCGGGGTATACGAGCAGTACTTC
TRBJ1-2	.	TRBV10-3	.	CAIANRDPGYTF	TGTGCCATTGCTAACAGGGACCCAGGCTACACCTTC
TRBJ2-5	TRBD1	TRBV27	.	CASSSWGTGVKETQYF	TGTGCCAGCAGTTCTTGGGGGACAGGGGTAAAAGAGACCCAGTACTTC
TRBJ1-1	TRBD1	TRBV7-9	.	CASSRPEGANTEAFF	TGTGCCAGCAGCCGTCCTGAGGGGGCGAACACTGAAGCTTTCTTT
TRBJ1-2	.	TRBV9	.	CASSVGGGGGYTF	TGTGCCAGCAGCGTAGGAGGGGGAGGGGGCTACACCTTC
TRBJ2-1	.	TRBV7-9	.	CASSLNGGKRQFF	TGTGCCAGCAGCTTGAACGGGGGAAAGCGGCAGTTCTTC
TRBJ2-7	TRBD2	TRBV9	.	CASSGGGSLSDEQYF	TGTGCCAGCAGCGGGGGAGGGAGTCTGAGCGACGAGCAGTACTTC
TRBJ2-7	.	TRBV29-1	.	CSVAGLPTTYEQYF	TGCAGCGTTGCAGGGTTACCTACGACCTACGAGCAGTACTTC
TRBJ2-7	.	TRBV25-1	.	CASSEQGRGEQYF	TGTGCCAGCAGTGAACAGGGTCGGGGCGAGCAGTACTTC
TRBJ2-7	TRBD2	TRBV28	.	CASRSSGEHYEQYF	TGTGCCAGCAGATCTAGCGGGGAGCACTACGAGCAGTACTTC
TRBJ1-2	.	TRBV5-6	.	CASNGPSGALRYYGYTF	TGTGCCAGCAACGGCCCCTCGGGTGCATTGAGGTACTATGGCTACACCTTC
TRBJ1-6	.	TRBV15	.	CATSRDLSYNSPLHF	TGTGCCACCAGCAGAGATTTATCGTATAATTCACCCCTCCACTTT
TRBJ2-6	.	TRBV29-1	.	CSVGTRGDSGANVLTF	TGCAGCGTTGGAACTCGCGGGGACTCTGGGGCCAACGTCCTGACTTTC
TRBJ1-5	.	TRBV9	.	CASSQGGNRPQHF	TGTGCCAGCAGCCAGGGTGGCAATCGGCCCCAGCATTTT
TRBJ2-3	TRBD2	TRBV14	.	CASSQGLAGGLLRTDTQYF	TGTGCCAGCAGCCAAGGCCTAGCGGGGGGCCTGCTTCGCACAGATACGCAGTATTTT
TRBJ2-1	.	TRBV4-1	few	CASSHGVEGEQFF	TGCGCCAGCAGCCACGGGGTAGAGGGTGAGCAGTTCTTC
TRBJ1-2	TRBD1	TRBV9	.	CASSNGTGNRLYGYTF	TGTGCCAGCAGCAACGGGACAGGGAATCGACTCTATGGCTACACCTTC
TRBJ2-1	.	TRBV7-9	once	CASSPEGWQGKAEQFF	TGTGCCAGCAGCCCAGAGGGGTGGCAGGGGAAAGCTGAGCAGTTCTTC
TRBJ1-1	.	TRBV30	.	CAWNSGPRITEAFF	TGTGCCTGGAACTCTGGGCCAAGGATCACTGAAGCTTTCTTT
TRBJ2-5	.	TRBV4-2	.	CASSQDGDGGSETQYF	TGTGCCAGCAGCCAAGATGGGGACGGGGGCTCTGAGACCCAGTACTTC
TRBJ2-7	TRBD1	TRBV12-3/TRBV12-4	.	CASRDRSYEQYF	TGTGCCAGCAGGGACAGGTCCTACGAGCAGTACTTC
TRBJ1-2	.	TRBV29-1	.	CSVEIRGGYTF	TGCAGCGTTGAGATCCGGGGAGGCTACACCTTC
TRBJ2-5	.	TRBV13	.	CASSGGRASAQYF	TGTGCCAGCAGCGGGGGGCGGGCCTCAGCCCAGTACTTC
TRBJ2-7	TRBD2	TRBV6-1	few	CASLGGYEQYF	TGTGCCAGCTTGGGGGGGTACGAGCAGTACTTC
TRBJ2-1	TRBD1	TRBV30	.	CAWRGRTGGASNEQFF	TGTGCCTGGAGGGGCCGTACAGGGGGAGCCTCCAATGAGCAGTTCTTC
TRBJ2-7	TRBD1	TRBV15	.	CATSRDPGQGATYEQYF	TGTGCCACCAGCAGAGACCCTGGCCAGGGGGCCACCTACGAGCAGTACTTC
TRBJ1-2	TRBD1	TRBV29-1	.	CSVAPGGSYGYTF	TGCAGCGTTGCCCCAGGGGGCTCTTATGGCTACACCTTC
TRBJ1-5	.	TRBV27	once	CASSPGGGIWPQHF	TGTGCCAGCAGTCCCGGGGGGGGGATATGGCCCCAGCATTTT
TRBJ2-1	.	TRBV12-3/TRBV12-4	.	CASSTTGNEQFF	TGTGCCAGCAGCACGACGGGGAATGAGCAGTTCTTC
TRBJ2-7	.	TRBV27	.	CASSKRTPYEQYF	TGTGCCAGCAGTAAACGGACACCCTACGAGCAGTACTTC
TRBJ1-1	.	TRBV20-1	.	CSARDQGRSLFDEAFF	TGCAGTGCTAGAGATCAGGGCAGGAGTCTTTTCGATGAAGCTTTCTTT
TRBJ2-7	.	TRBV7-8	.	CASSLVPEIAAYEQYF	TGTGCCAGCAGCTTAGTCCCGGAGATAGCCGCCTACGAGCAGTACTTC
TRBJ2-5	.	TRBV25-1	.	CASSEGVQETQYF	TGTGCCAGCAGTGAGGGGGTCCAAGAGACCCAGTACTTC
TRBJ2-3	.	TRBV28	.	CASSLWTDTQYF	TGTGCCAGCAGTTTATGGACAGATACGCAGTATTTT
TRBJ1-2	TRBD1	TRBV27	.	CASRTGTGGGGYTF	TGTGCCAGCAGAACCGGGACAGGGGGTGGTGGCTACACCTTC